Sequencing of this T cell receptor (beta chain) was carried out in a study of CD8+CD57+ T cells in acquired aplastic anemia listed by TCRdb under 2018. Looking at the study overall: A mean of approximately 3 ug of DNA, ranging from about 0.17 to 30 ug, was extracted from sorted CD4+ and CD8+ cells. Mean read counts for healthy donor samples were about 10 million for CD4+ cells and roughly 12 million for CD8+ cells. What the work shows at the level of the full study, not this receptor alone: Between patients and healthy controls, no significant difference in CD8+ Simpson's diversity was found (P=0.060). Although around 30 CD8+ CDR3 sequences were shared by patients and controls, these sequences appeared highly expressed in patients and within the immunodominant clones of patients.

In the study, sorted CD4+ and CD8+ blood T cells from patients with severe aplastic anemia and from healthy subjects underwent deep sequencing of TCR repertoires. Ficoll-Paque density gradient centrifugation was used to isolate peripheral blood mononuclear cells. CD4+ and CD8+ T cells were sorted by FACS or magnetic beads before DNA extraction. Regarding this clonotype: What antigen it recognizes has not been identified. A much larger clone differs from this one at a single base, so this may be a read error.

Profiling of TCR beta VDJ combinations and CDR3 sequences used genomic DNA as the template. An Illumina HiSeq 2000 was the platform used for TCR repertoire sequencing. The source study handled its data this way. Repertoire assessment relied on Simpson's diversity index, CDR3 size and DJ length profiles, and TRBV/TRBJ rearrangement plots. The most abundant DNA sequence in the deep sequencing data was defined as the immunodominant clone. CDR3 amino acid sequences were checked for sharing across subjects and were also compared against the VDJdb database and published repertoires. The public reads were run again by TCRdb, first through fastp at Q25 and then through MiXCR, and only productive beta chains were kept. Each entry is one CDR3 protein sequence, shown with its most common DNA and genes. The V and J calls reflect TCRdb's pipeline rather than the authors' work. This sample lists about 200,000 distinct CDR3 sequences; 30% to 40% were detected once. The ten largest clones take up 1% to 1.3% of the sample.

Including the terminal cysteine and phenylalanine, the CDR3 comprises 11 residues. The read is trimmed to its CDR3 DNA, 33 bases read in frame from base 1. A distance of 12 bases separates the germline ends of V and J, which lose 8 bases and 8 bases respectively. The germline V gene specifies MRHNA as CDR1 and SNTAGT as CDR2. The V gene is TRBV6-4 and the J gene is TRBJ1-1, with the D gene call left open. The origin of this receptor is a human donor in good health, serving as a control. Sequenced material: sorted CD4+, CD8+, or CD8+CD57+ T cells (not recorded which) from PBMCs. The DNA sequence is TGTGCCAGCGGCAAGGTTATCGAAGCTTTCTTT. It encodes CASGKVIEAFF.